These 4 T cell receptor beta chains originate from one sample sequenced in a study of blood T cells in healthy people across ages. The use of a sample-barcoded 5' primer and a J-beta primer mix characterized a second PCR of about 7 to 12 cycles. Using its own MiXCR run on the 5' RACE reads, TCRdb lists one record per CDR3 protein. This table holds roughly 1 million distinct CDR3 sequences, under 30% found once. The same specimen was also included in a second study, on T cells of mothers and their children.

Sequencing input: blood. These receptors were obtained from a girl aged 2 to 10 in good health.

The table lists this clonotype with many counts. This chain connects TRBV11-2 to TRBJ2-1; tentatively, D is TRBD2 (5 bases). V gave up 0 bases and J gave up 9 bases, with 12 bases separating them. Germline lookup yields CDR1 SGHAT and CDR2 FQNNGV. The CDR3 covers 14 residues. The CDR3 sequence: CASSLEWRAVEQFF. The CDR3 DNA reads TGTGCCAGCAGCTTAGAGTGGCGGGCGGTTGAGCAGTTCTTC. The entire variable domain, with the rest obtained from reference TRBV11-2 and TRBJ2-1, is as follows: EAGVAQSPRYKIIEKRQSVAFWCNPISGHATLYWYQQILGQGPKLLIQFQNNGVVDDSQLPKDRFSAERLKGVDSTLKIQPAKLEDSAVYLCASSLEWRAVEQFFGPGTRLTVL.

There are a few counts of this clonotype. The rearrangement links TRBV7-2 to TRBJ1-3; D might be TRBD1 (6 bases). Germline lookup yields CDR1 SGHTA and CDR2 FQGNSA. V was pared by 6 bases and J by 0 bases, with 15 bases between. This CDR3 spans 16 amino acids. CDR3 DNA sequence: TGTGCCAGCAGACCTTTTCAGGGGCCCTCTGGAAACACCATATATTTT. This sequence encodes CASRPFQGPSGNTIYF. The whole variable domain, filled in from reference TRBV7-2 and TRBJ1-3, reads GAGVSQSPSNKVTEKGKDVELRCDPISGHTALYWYRQSLGQGLEFLIYFQGNSAPDKSGLPSDRFSAERTGGSVSTLTIQRTQQEDSAVYLCASRPFQGPSGNTIYFGEGSWLTVV.

The J gene is TRBJ2-4, the V gene TRBV6-2 or TRBV6-3, with unresolved D. The V gene's germline CDR1 is MNHEY and CDR2 SVGEGT. This CDR3 is built from 11 residues. The V end was cut by 5 bases, the J end by 8 bases, with 7 bases between. The CDR3 loop is CASSTRDIQYF. Written as DNA, the CDR3 is TGTGCCAGCAGTACCCGGGACATTCAGTACTTC.

There are many counts of this clonotype. The chain combines TRBV20-1 with TRBJ2-7; the match to TRBD1 covers 9 bases. In germline, CDR1 is DFQATT, CDR2 SNEGSKA (reference sequence). The CDR3 is 14 amino acids. With V trimmed by 6 bases and J by 7 bases, 13 bases remained unmatched. The CDR3 sequence: CSAEYGTGIGEQYF. CDR3 nucleotides: TGCAGTGCCGAATATGGGACAGGGATTGGAGAGCAGTACTTC.